This T cell receptor beta chain was captured in a study of T-cell memory formation after mild COVID-19. CDR3 length: 16 amino acids. CDR1 is SGHVS and CDR2 is FNYEAQ in the germline V gene. V gave up 3 bases and J gave up 5 bases; unmatched junction bases: 12. With regard to this clonotype: Its specificity is unknown.

One entry per CDR3 protein, called by TCRdb with MiXCR from the 5' RACE reads. The repertoire holds fewer than 140,000 distinct CDR3 sequences, with around 12% as singletons. General study findings and limits: Cross-reactive memory seemingly joined, as some responding clones were found in pre-infection memory. There was no confirmation that second-wave clones peaking on day 37 were SARS-CoV-2 specific.

The rearrangement links TRBV7-6 to TRBJ2-5, with TRBD1 matching over 7 bases. The sequence derives from an adult woman who had mild COVID-19 (a few samples of this study predate the infection). Cell type and time point are not known. The sequenced material came from PBMCs or a T cell subset sorted from them (not recorded which). Written as DNA, the CDR3 is TGTGCCAGCAGCTTGGTTCGGACAGGCCCCTGGGAGACCCAGTACTTC. As protein: CASSLVRTGPWETQYF. Drawing the rest from reference TRBV7-6 and TRBJ2-5, the complete variable domain is GAGVSQSPRYKVTKRGQDVALRCDPISGHVSLYWYRQALGQGPEFLTYFNYEAQQDKSGLPNDRFSAERPEGSISTLTIQRTEQRDSAMYRCASSLVRTGPWETQYFGPGTRLLVL.